Described below is a single T cell receptor (beta chain) sequence and its context. Its antigen is as yet unknown. Assay: immunoSEQ multiplex PCR; the TCRdb copy retains only in-frame clones and omits some. The sample yields 35,000 to 40,000 clones, about 86% seen once. Chemo-refractory metastatic non-small-cell lung cancer patients received focal radiation with ipilimumab CTLA-4 blockade. Germline assignment: CDR1 SGHRS and CDR2 YFSETQ. This CDR3 comprises 16 residues. The J segment lost 4 bases and the V segment lost 0 bases, leaving 9 bases of the junction unmatched. The sample belongs to a study of radiotherapy plus CTLA-4 blockade in lung cancer. Study-wide context: Among all patients, approximately 18% showed objective responses, while roughly 30% had disease control.

Study observations and caveats: Blood saw expansion of tumor-derived TCR clones after radiotherapy plus ipilimumab.

The receptor was derived from a human donor with non-small cell lung cancer whose response to radiotherapy plus ipilimumab could not be evaluated. The sequences come from peripheral blood, collected from a patient treated with radiotherapy plus ipilimumab. V is TRBV5-1 and J is TRBJ2-7, with TRBD1 matching 8 bases. The CDR3 DNA reads TGCGCCAGCAGCTTGGATAATCCCAGGGGGCGGTACGAGCAGTACTTC. This gives the protein CASSLDNPRGRYEQYF. The full variable domain, completed using reference TRBV5-1 and TRBJ2-7, is KAGVTQTPRYLIKTRGQQVTLSCSPISGHRSVSWYQQTPGQGLQFLFEYFSETQRNKGNFPGRFSGRQFSNSRSEMNVSTLELGDSALYLCASSLDNPRGRYEQYFGPGTRLTVT.